This entry features one TCR beta chain sequence. What it recognizes is unknown. Assay used: immunoSEQ multiplex PCR; TCRdb lists only in-frame clones, some missing. The profile shows around 100,000 clones, about nine tenths of them singletons. There are 14 residues in the CDR3. Germline CDR1 is MNHNS and CDR2 is SASEGT. The ends were cut back, 6 bases at V and 2 bases at J, with 8 bases in the middle. The data were taken from a study of siplizumab effects on memory and regulatory T cells. Study-level findings and limits: Under siplizumab, alloreactive sequences traced to unstimulated CD4+ memory cells were significantly reduced. Few alloreactive clones mapped to unstimulated subsets. Naive T cells were seen as more diverse than memory cells and as major alloresponse contributors.

The TCR sequence derives from a human donor in good health. The chain combines TRBV6-1 with TRBJ1-6; D is uncertain. The sequenced sample consisted of CD4+ T cells sorted from blood. CDR3 residues: CASSSPAYNSPLHF. In nucleotides, the CDR3 is TGTGCCAGCAGCAGCCCAGCCTATAATTCACCCCTCCACTTT.